These 9 T cell receptor beta chains were sequenced from one sample in a study of T-cell memory formation after mild COVID-19. TCRdb fed the 5' RACE reads into MiXCR, producing one record per CDR3 protein. The sample contains 250,000 to 400,000 distinct CDR3 sequences, over 11% of which appear only once. Source material: PBMCs or a T cell subset sorted from them (not recorded which). Receptor source: a young man who had mild COVID-19 (a few samples of this study predate the infection). Cell type and time point are not known.

This clonotype was observed at least ten times. The rearrangement links TRBV12-3 or TRBV12-4 to TRBJ1-2; 7 bases match TRBD1. Unmatched junction bases numbered 4, after V lost 6 bases and J lost 0 bases. The CDR3 has 14 residues. CDR3 sequence reads: CASSQTGTNYGYTF. As DNA, the CDR3 is TGTGCCAGCAGCCAGACAGGGACTAACTATGGCTACACCTTC.

This chain uses TRBV5-6 with TRBJ2-5; 7 bases map to TRBD1. Trimming removed 4 bases from V and 7 bases from J; junction bases left unmatched: 10. The CDR3 has 14 residues. Germline CDR1 SGHDT, CDR2 YYEEEE. In DNA, the CDR3 is TGTGCCAGCAGCAGGGGGACAGATGAGGTGACCCAGTACTTC. This translates into CASSRGTDEVTQYF.

The CDR3 bases are TGTGCCAGCAGACCCCTACGAGGACAGGGCCACAATGAGCAGTTCTTC. This codes for CASRPLRGQGHNEQFF. This chain joins TRBV28 and TRBJ2-1, with 8 positions matching TRBD1. J lost 5 bases, V lost 6 bases, and 12 bases had no gene match. Germline lookup yields CDR1 MDHEN and CDR2 SYDVKM. The CDR3 runs 16 residues.

This clonotype was recorded at least ten times. The CDR3 DNA sequence: TGTGCCAGCAGTTACTCCCTCGTGGGTAGCACCGGGGAGCTGTTTTTT. Its protein product is CASSYSLVGSTGELFF. V and J are TRBV6-5 and TRBJ2-2; unclear D gene. The CDR3 length is 16 residues. V lost 0 bases and J 4 bases, leaving 12 bases between the germline ends. Germline lookup yields CDR1 MNHEY and CDR2 SVGAGI.

This chain connects TRBV7-8 to TRBJ2-7, with D perhaps matching TRBD2 (7 bases). The CDR3 covers 15 residues. The V end was cut by 0 bases, the J end by 2 bases, with 11 bases between. Germline CDR1 SGHVS, CDR2 FQNEAQ. The CDR3 nucleotides read TGTGCCAGCAGCTTAGCGCGGGGGCAAGCCTACGAGCAGTACTTC. This sequence encodes CASSLARGQAYEQYF.

This clonotype was observed a few times. This chain connects TRBV7-2 to TRBJ1-1; D gene unclear. Germline V gene lookup returns CDR1 SGHTA and CDR2 FQGNSA. The CDR3 is made up of 13 amino acids. V dropped 5 bases and J dropped 0 bases, with 7 bases sitting between them. This chain's CDR3 is CASSVIVNTEAFF. CDR3 bases: TGTGCCAGCAGCGTAATAGTGAACACTGAAGCTTTCTTT.

This clonotype occurred many times. The rearrangement uses TRBV19 and TRBJ2-1; TRBD1 or TRBD2 may be the D gene (5 bases each). With 11 bases removed from V and 1 base from J, the gap between germline ends came to 12 bases. The CDR3 totals 13 residues. The V gene's germline CDR1 is LNHDA and CDR2 SQIVND (reference sequence). The CDR3 DNA sequence: TGTGCCGTAAAGGGACGATCCTACAATGAGCAGTTCTTC. Its translation is CAVKGRSYNEQFF.

This chain connects TRBV7-9 to TRBJ2-3, with 7 bases lining up with TRBD2. The germline gives CDR1 SEHNR, CDR2 FQNEAQ (reference sequence). The length of the CDR3 is 17 residues. V shed 6 bases and J 2 bases; nucleotides not matched to a gene: 14. The CDR3 sequence: CASSPKIAAGATDTQYF. CDR3 bases: TGTGCCAGCAGTCCGAAAATTGCGGCGGGAGCCACAGATACGCAGTATTTT.

The chain joins TRBV5-1 to TRBJ2-6; D is ambiguous. Germline V gene sequence: CDR1 SGHRS, CDR2 YFSETQ. Deletions cut 0 bases from V and 3 bases from J, with 7 bases between. This CDR3 contains 15 residues. Here the CDR3 reads CASSLGPNGANVLTF. DNA for the CDR3: TGCGCCAGCAGCTTGGGTCCGAATGGGGCCAACGTCCTGACTTTC.